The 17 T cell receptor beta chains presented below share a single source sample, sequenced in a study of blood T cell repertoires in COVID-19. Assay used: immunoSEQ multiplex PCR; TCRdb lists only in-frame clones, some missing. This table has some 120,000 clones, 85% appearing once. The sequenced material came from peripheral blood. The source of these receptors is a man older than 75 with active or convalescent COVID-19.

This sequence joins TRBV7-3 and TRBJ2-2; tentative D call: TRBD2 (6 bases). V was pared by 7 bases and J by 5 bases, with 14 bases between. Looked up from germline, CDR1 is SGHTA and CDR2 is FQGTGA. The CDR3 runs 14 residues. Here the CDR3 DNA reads TGTGCCAGCAAGGAATCCAGCGGGACCGGGGAGCTGTTTTTT. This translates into CASKESSGTGELFF.

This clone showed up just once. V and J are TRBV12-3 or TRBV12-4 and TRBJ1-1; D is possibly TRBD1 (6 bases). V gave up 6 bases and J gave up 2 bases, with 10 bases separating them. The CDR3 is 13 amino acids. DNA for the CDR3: TGTGCCAGCAGCCTGGACAGTAACACTGAAGCTTTCTTT. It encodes CASSLDSNTEAFF.

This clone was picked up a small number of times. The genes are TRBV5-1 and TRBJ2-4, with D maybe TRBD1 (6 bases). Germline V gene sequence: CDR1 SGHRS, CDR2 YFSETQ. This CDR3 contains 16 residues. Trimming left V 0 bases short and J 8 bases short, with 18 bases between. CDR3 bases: TGCGCCAGCAGCTTGGCCGTAGACAGGCTGGGGGACATTCAGTACTTC. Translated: CASSLAVDRLGDIQYF.

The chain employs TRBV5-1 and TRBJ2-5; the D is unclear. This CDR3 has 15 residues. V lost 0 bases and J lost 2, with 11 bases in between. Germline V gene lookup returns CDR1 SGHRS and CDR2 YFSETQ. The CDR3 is CASSLGRLPQETQYF. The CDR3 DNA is TGCGCCAGCAGCTTGGGGCGGCTACCTCAAGAGACCCAGTACTTC.

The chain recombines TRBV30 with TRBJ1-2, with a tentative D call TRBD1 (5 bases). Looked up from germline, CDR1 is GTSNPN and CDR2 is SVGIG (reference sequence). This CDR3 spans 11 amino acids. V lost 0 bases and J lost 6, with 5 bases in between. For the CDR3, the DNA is TGTGCCTGGAGTGTAGGGGATGGCTACACCTTC. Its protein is CAWSVGDGYTF.

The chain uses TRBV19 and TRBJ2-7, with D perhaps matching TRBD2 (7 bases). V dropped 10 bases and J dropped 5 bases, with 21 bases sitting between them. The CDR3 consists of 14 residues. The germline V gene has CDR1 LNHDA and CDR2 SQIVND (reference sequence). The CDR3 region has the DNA TGTGCCACCCACTCCCGGGGGGCCGTAAACGAGCAGTACTTC. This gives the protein CATHSRGAVNEQYF.

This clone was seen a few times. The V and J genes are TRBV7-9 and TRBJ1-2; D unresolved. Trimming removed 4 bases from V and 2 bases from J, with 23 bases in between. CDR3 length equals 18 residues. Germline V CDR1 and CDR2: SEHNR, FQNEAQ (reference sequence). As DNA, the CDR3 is TGTGCCAGCAGCTCGAGTCACGGACGGAGGATTTTAAACTATGGCTACACCTTC. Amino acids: CASSSSHGRRILNYGYTF.

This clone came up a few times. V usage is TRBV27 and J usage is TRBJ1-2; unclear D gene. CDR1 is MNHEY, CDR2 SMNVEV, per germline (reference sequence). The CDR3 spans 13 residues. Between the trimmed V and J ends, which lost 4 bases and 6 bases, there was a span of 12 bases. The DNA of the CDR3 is TGTGCCAGCAGTTATAATGCGGGTAATGGCTACACCTTC. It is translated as CASSYNAGNGYTF.

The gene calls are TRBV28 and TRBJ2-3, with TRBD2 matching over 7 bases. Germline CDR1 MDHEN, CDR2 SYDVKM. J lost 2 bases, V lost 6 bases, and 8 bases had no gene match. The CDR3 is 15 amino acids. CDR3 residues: CASRTGTTNTDTQYF. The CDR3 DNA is TGTGCCAGCAGGACCGGGACTACAAACACAGATACGCAGTATTTT. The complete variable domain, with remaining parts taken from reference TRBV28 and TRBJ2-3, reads DVKVTQSSRYLVKRTGEKVFLECVQDMDHENMFWYRQDPGLGLRLIYFSYDVKMKEKGDIPEGYSVSREKKERFSLILESASTNQTSMYLCASRTGTTNTDTQYFGPGTRLTVL.

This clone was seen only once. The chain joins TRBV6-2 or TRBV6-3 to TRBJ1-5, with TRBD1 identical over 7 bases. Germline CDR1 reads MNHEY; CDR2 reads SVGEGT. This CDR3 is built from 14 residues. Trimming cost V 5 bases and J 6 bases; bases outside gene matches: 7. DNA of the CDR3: TGTGCCAGCAGTCAACAGGGGACTGCTCAGCCCCAGCATTTT. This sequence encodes CASSQQGTAQPQHF.

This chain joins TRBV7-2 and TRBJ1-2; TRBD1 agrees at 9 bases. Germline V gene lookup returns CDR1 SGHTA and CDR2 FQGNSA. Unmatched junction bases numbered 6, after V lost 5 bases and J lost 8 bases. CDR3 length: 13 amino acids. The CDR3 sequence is CASSPDRGRGYTF. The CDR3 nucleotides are TGTGCCAGCAGCCCGGACAGGGGCCGAGGCTACACCTTC.

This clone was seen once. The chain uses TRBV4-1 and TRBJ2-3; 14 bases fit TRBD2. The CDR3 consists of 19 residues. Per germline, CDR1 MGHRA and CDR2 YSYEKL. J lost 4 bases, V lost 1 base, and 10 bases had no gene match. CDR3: CASSQAGTSGGGYSDTQYF. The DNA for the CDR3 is TGCGCCAGCAGCCAAGCCGGGACTAGCGGGGGAGGTTATTCAGATACGCAGTATTTT.

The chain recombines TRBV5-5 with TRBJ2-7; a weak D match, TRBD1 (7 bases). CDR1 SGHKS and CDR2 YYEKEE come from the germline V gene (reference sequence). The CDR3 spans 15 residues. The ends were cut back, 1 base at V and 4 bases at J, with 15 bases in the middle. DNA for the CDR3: TGTGCCAGCAGCTTGTCGATGACAGGGACTTACGAGCAGTACTTC. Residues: CASSLSMTGTYEQYF.

CDR3 sequence reads: CASSPDPGARNSPLHF. In nucleotides, the CDR3 is TGTGCCAGCAGCCCAGATCCAGGGGCGAGGAATTCACCCCTCCACTTT. The chain has TRBV2 and TRBJ1-6; a weak D match, TRBD1 (6 bases). Trimming took off 6 bases at V and 7 bases at J, with 19 bases between the two ends. The germline V gene encodes CDR1 SNHLY and CDR2 FYNNEI. The CDR3 runs to 16 residues.

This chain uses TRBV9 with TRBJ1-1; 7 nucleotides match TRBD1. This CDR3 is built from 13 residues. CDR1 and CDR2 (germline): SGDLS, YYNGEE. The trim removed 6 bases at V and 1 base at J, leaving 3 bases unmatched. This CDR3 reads CASTGTANTEAFF. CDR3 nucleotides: TGTGCCAGCACCGGGACAGCGAACACTGAAGCTTTCTTT. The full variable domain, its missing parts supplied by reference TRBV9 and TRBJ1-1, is DSGVTQTPKHLITATGQRVTLRCSPRSGDLSVYWYQQSLDQGLQFLIQYYNGEERAKGNILERFSAQQFPDLHSELNLSSLELGDSALYFCASTGTANTEAFFGQGTRLTVV.

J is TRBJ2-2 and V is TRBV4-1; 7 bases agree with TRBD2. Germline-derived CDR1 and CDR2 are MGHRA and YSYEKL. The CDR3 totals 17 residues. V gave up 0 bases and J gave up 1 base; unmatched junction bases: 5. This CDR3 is CASSQDLGGGNTGELFF. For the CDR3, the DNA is TGCGCCAGCAGCCAAGATCTAGGCGGGGGGAACACCGGGGAGCTGTTTTTT.

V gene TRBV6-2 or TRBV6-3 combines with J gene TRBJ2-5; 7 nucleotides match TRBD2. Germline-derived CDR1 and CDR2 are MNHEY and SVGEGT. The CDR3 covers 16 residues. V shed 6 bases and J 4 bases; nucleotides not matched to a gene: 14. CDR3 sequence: CASSWGAGPKRETQYF. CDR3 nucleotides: TGTGCCAGCAGCTGGGGAGCGGGACCGAAGAGAGAGACCCAGTACTTC.